This T cell receptor (beta chain) is from a study of CD8+ T cells in alopecia areata. As the sequencing template, cDNA was produced by extracting RNA and reverse transcribing it. Profiled with immunoSEQ multiplex PCR; TCRdb holds only in-frame clones, not every one. The sample contains fewer than 150,000 clones, roughly 58% of which appear only once. The CDR3 extends over 14 amino acids. Trimming took 3 bases from V and 2 from J, leaving 9 bases between them. Germline V gene data show CDR1 as ENHRY and CDR2 as SYGVKD. The chain uses TRBV10-3 and TRBJ2-3; maybe TRBD1 (6 bases). The clonotype originates from a human donor with alopecia areata. Specimen: CD4+ T cells sorted from blood, collected at week 0. For the CDR3, the DNA is TGTGCCATCAGTGACGGGACAAACACAGATACGCAGTATTTT. Amino acids: CAISDGTNTDTQYF.